Below are 19 T cell receptor beta chains sequenced from a single sample in a study of neoadjuvant anti-PD-1 for oral cavity cancer. The time point here: after neoadjuvant nivolumab, at surgical resection. Only in-frame clones appear in the TCRdb table, and some are missing; sequencing was by immunoSEQ multiplex PCR. The sample includes fewer than 90,000 clones, around 84% of them seen just once. The sample in question was PBMCs, obtained after nivolumab (anti-PD-1) treatment. Receptor source: a person between 40 and 85 years old with oral cavity squamous cell carcinoma.

V usage is TRBV6-5 and J usage is TRBJ2-7; D unresolved. The CDR3 consists of 13 residues. V lost 6 bases and J lost 3, with 12 bases in between. Germline V gene sequence: CDR1 MNHEY, CDR2 SVGAGI. The CDR3 DNA follows: TGTGCCAGCAGCCCTTTGGCGGACTACGAGCAGTACTTC. The encoded protein is CASSPLADYEQYF.

This clone has more than one count but fewer than ten. CDR3 protein: CAIRKTEAYEQYF. DNA for the CDR3: TGTGCCATCAGGAAGACCGAGGCCTACGAGCAGTACTTC. The genes are TRBV10-3 and TRBJ2-7; the D is unclear. Trimming pared 6 bases from V and 2 bases from J, leaving 11 bases between. Germline V gene sequence: CDR1 ENHRY, CDR2 SYGVKD. This CDR3 is built from 13 residues.

The V gene is TRBV27, the J gene TRBJ2-2; D is unresolved. Between the trimmed V and J ends, which lost 2 bases and 0 bases, there was a span of 7 bases. The germline V gene encodes CDR1 MNHEY and CDR2 SMNVEV (reference sequence). The CDR3 is 15 amino acids. The chain's CDR3 is CASSLAATNTGELFF. In nucleotides, the CDR3 is TGTGCCAGCAGTTTAGCCGCTACGAACACCGGGGAGCTGTTTTTT.

The J gene is TRBJ2-1, the V gene TRBV10-3, with TRBD2 matching 10 bases. The CDR3 runs to 13 residues. Germline-derived CDR1 and CDR2 are ENHRY and SYGVKD. V dropped 9 bases and J dropped 7; count of bases not matched to a gene: 6. CDR3 protein: CAIKAGGPNEQFF. The CDR3 DNA sequence: TGTGCCATAAAAGCGGGAGGGCCAAATGAGCAGTTCTTC.

This chain links TRBV28 with TRBJ1-2; 7 positions match TRBD1. Germline-derived CDR1 and CDR2 are MDHEN and SYDVKM. V dropped 6 bases and J dropped 4; count of bases not matched to a gene: 11. The CDR3 has 15 residues. In nucleotides, the CDR3 is TGTGCCAGCAGCCTGGGAGGGGGCGACGCCTATGGCTACACCTTC. This sequence encodes CASSLGGGDAYGYTF.

The CDR3 nucleotides are TGTGCCAGCAGTGAAGCGCGGGCCTACACTGAAGCTTTCTTT. This translates into CASSEARAYTEAFF. The genes are TRBV6-1 and TRBJ1-1; D not certain. The CDR3 spans 14 residues. Germline-derived CDR1 and CDR2 are MNHNS and SASEGT. The V end lost 0 bases, the J end lost 3 bases, and 8 bases lay between the germline ends.

The V call is TRBV7-6, the J call TRBJ2-7; 10 nucleotides line up with TRBD1. This CDR3 has 17 residues. Germline CDR1 SGHVS, CDR2 FNYEAQ. Germline trimming cut 5 bases from V and 3 bases from J; bases unmatched to any gene: 13. CDR3 DNA: TGTGCCAGCAGCCTCCTCGGGACAGGGGCGTTGGGCTACGAGCAGTACTTC. Translation gives CASSLLGTGALGYEQYF.

The chain has TRBV7-8 and TRBJ1-5; 8 bases align to TRBD1. Germline V gene lookup returns CDR1 SGHVS and CDR2 FQNEAQ. This CDR3 has 16 residues. Germline trimming cut 5 bases from V and 4 bases from J; bases unmatched to any gene: 10. The CDR3 coding sequence is TGTGCCAGCAGCGTCCGGGGACAGGCTATGAATCAGCCCCAGCATTTT. Encoded protein: CASSVRGQAMNQPQHF. Combining the CDR3 with reference TRBV7-8 and TRBJ1-5 gives the whole variable domain GAGVSQSPRYKVAKRGQDVALRCDPISGHVSLFWYQQALGQGPEFLTYFQNEAQLDKSGLPSDRFFAERPEGSVSTLKIQRTQQEDSAVYLCASSVRGQAMNQPQHFGDGTRLSIL.

DNA of the CDR3: TGCGCCAGCAGCCAGGGAACCCGGGAGACCCAGTACTTC. Its translation is CASSQGTRETQYF. The chain combines TRBV5-1 with TRBJ2-5; possibly TRBD1 for D (5 bases). The V end was cut by 4 bases, the J end by 5 bases, with 12 bases between. CDR3 size: 13 residues. Looked up from germline, CDR1 is SGHRS and CDR2 is YFSETQ.

V usage is TRBV5-1 and J usage is TRBJ1-5; D perhaps matches TRBD1 (6 bases). V lost 2 bases and J 5 bases, leaving 11 bases between the germline ends. Germline V gene lookup returns CDR1 SGHRS and CDR2 YFSETQ. CDR3 length: 14 residues. The CDR3 spells CASSFLPGDQPQHF. The CDR3 bases are TGCGCCAGCAGCTTTCTACCAGGGGATCAGCCCCAGCATTTT.

The chain uses TRBV10-3 and TRBJ2-1; 9 nucleotides agree with TRBD1. The germline V gene encodes CDR1 ENHRY and CDR2 SYGVKD. Trimming took 6 bases from V and 4 from J; bases not matched to a gene: 4. CDR3 length equals 14 residues. CDR3 DNA: TGTGCCATCAGACCGGGACAGGGTTACAATGAGCAGTTCTTC. It specifies CAIRPGQGYNEQFF.

The genes are TRBV29-1 and TRBJ2-2; D remains ambiguous. The V end was cut by 3 bases, the J end by 0 bases, with 8 bases between. The CDR3 contains 14 residues. Germline CDR1 reads SQVTM; CDR2 reads ANQGSEA. CDR3 sequence: CSVESRANTGELFF. CDR3 sequence (DNA): TGCAGCGTTGAGAGTAGGGCGAACACCGGGGAGCTGTTTTTT.

The CDR3 spells CASSSGNIQYF. The CDR3 bases are TGTGCCAGCAGTTCGGGAAACATTCAGTACTTC. The chain employs TRBV2 and TRBJ2-4; the D is unclear. Trimming left V 5 bases short and J 6 bases short, with 5 bases between. This CDR3 is 11 amino acids long. Looked up from germline, CDR1 is SNHLY and CDR2 is FYNNEI.

As concerns this clone: A junction boundary mismatches the germline segment, possibly from a read error. This chain uses TRBV5-1 with TRBJ2-7; tentative D call: TRBD2 (5 bases). Germline V gene lookup returns CDR1 SGHRS and CDR2 YFSETQ. The CDR3 extends over 13 amino acids. CDR3 residues: CATSEGLSYEQYF. The CDR3 DNA follows: TGCGCCACCAGCGAGGGCCTCTCCTACGAGCAGTACTTC.

The chain recombines TRBV7-8 with TRBJ2-3; a possible D gene is TRBD1 (5 bases). V was pared by 0 bases and J by 5 bases, with 12 bases between. Germline V lookup: CDR1 SGHVS, CDR2 FQNEAQ. CDR3 size: 15 residues. CDR3 loop: CASSLAYRSGDTQYF. The CDR3 region has the DNA TGTGCCAGCAGCTTAGCGTACAGGTCTGGAGATACGCAGTATTTT. Supplemented by reference TRBV7-8 and TRBJ2-3, the full variable domain reads GAGVSQSPRYKVAKRGQDVALRCDPISGHVSLFWYQQALGQGPEFLTYFQNEAQLDKSGLPSDRFFAERPEGSVSTLKIQRTQQEDSAVYLCASSLAYRSGDTQYFGPGTRLTVL.

The chain joins TRBV11-2 to TRBJ1-5; tentative D call: TRBD1 (5 bases). V was shortened by 4 bases and J by 1 base, with 14 bases between the two germline ends. The germline gives CDR1 SGHAT, CDR2 FQNNGV. The CDR3 is made up of 16 amino acids. The CDR3 loop is CASSSIEGTSNQPQHF. The CDR3 bases are TGTGCCAGCAGCTCCATAGAGGGGACGAGCAATCAGCCCCAGCATTTT.

The DNA of the CDR3 is TGTGCCTGGAGTTTTGACAGGGAAGCTTTCTTT. Its protein is CAWSFDREAFF. The chain carries TRBV30 and TRBJ1-1; a possible D gene is TRBD1 (6 bases). V lost 2 bases and J lost 8, with 9 bases in between. The germline V gene encodes CDR1 GTSNPN and CDR2 SVGIG (reference sequence). The CDR3 has 11 amino acids.

V is TRBV6-1 and J is TRBJ2-2, with TRBD2 as a possible D gene (5 bases). V was shortened by 2 bases and J by 6 bases, with 10 bases between the two germline ends. CDR3 length equals 14 residues. The germline gives CDR1 MNHNS, CDR2 SASEGT. CDR3 amino acids: CASSEWFGAGELFF. The CDR3 nucleotides read TGTGCCAGCAGTGAATGGTTCGGGGCCGGGGAGCTGTTTTTT.

The gene calls are TRBV6-1 and TRBJ1-1, with unresolved D. Germline values: CDR1 MNHNS, CDR2 SASEGT. V shed 9 bases and J shed 1 base, with 12 bases lying between them. CDR3 length: 13 amino acids. In nucleotides, the CDR3 is TGTGCCAGTACCCAGGACCCGAACACTGAAGCTTTCTTT. This translates into CASTQDPNTEAFF.